This is a list of T cell receptor beta chains from one sample in a study of post-analysis software for immune sequencing data. Each CDR3 protein is one row after TCRdb ran MiXCR on the PCR reads. This table has approximately 690,000 distinct CDR3 sequences, over 45% appearing once. Sequenced material: blood. The receptor set was obtained from a girl aged 2-10 years with multiple sclerosis. Each CDR3 is given with its conserved first and last residue. Each record gives: CDR3 protein, CDR3 DNA, clone size, J gene, V gene, D gene. D genes are given only for firm matches. Size tells how often a clone was seen (once, few, many) or the class of an expanded clone, and some rows leave it out.

CDR3aa: CASSLDAGGGTGELFF
CDR3nt: TGTGCCAGCAGCTTGGATGCCGGGGGAGGTACCGGGGAGCTGTTTTTT
abundance: NA
j_gene: TRBJ2-2
v_gene: TRBV5-4
d_gene: NA

CDR3aa: CASSLGPGLNEQYF
CDR3nt: TGTGCCAGCAGCTTGGGCCCAGGGCTGAACGAGCAGTACTTC
abundance: few
j_gene: TRBJ2-7
v_gene: TRBV5-5
d_gene: NA

CDR3aa: CASFRGGGFTYNEQFF
CDR3nt: TGTGCCAGTTTCAGGGGCGGGGGGTTTACCTACAATGAGCAGTTCTTC
abundance: once
j_gene: TRBJ2-1
v_gene: TRBV7-2
d_gene: TRBD2

CDR3aa: CSASSQAEKLFF
CDR3nt: TGCAGTGCTAGTTCACAGGCCGAAAAACTGTTTTTT
abundance: NA
j_gene: TRBJ1-4
v_gene: TRBV20-1
d_gene: NA

CDR3aa: CASSHRDYEQYF
CDR3nt: TGTGCCAGCAGCCACAGAGACTACGAGCAGTACTTC
abundance: few
j_gene: TRBJ2-7
v_gene: TRBV14
d_gene: NA

CDR3aa: CASNTGLAKNIQYF
CDR3nt: TGTGCCAGCAACACCGGGCTAGCCAAAAACATTCAGTACTTC
abundance: NA
j_gene: TRBJ2-4
v_gene: TRBV12-3/TRBV12-4
d_gene: NA

CDR3aa: CASSLDGRDTQYF
CDR3nt: TGCGCCAGCAGCTTGGACGGGAGGGATACGCAGTATTTT
abundance: few
j_gene: TRBJ2-3
v_gene: TRBV5-1
d_gene: TRBD2

CDR3aa: CSALSGTHYEQYF
CDR3nt: TGCAGTGCCCTTTCCGGGACACATTACGAGCAGTACTTC
abundance: few
j_gene: TRBJ2-7
v_gene: TRBV20-1
d_gene: NA

CDR3aa: CASSVPTYQETQYF
CDR3nt: TGTGCCTCTTCCGTTCCCACGTACCAAGAGACCCAGTACTTC
abundance: NA
j_gene: TRBJ2-5
v_gene: TRBV7-2
d_gene: NA

CDR3aa: CASSQDLGMPYEQYF
CDR3nt: TGCGCCAGCAGCCAAGATCTAGGGATGCCCTACGAGCAGTACTTC
abundance: NA
j_gene: TRBJ2-7
v_gene: TRBV4-1
d_gene: NA

CDR3aa: CASSLLAGVPTDTQYF
CDR3nt: TGTGCCAGCAGTTTACTAGCGGGAGTACCCACAGATACGCAGTATTTT
abundance: NA
j_gene: TRBJ2-3
v_gene: TRBV12-3/TRBV12-4
d_gene: TRBD2

CDR3aa: CASSLMGQRSETQYF
CDR3nt: TGCGCCAGCAGCCTTATGGGACAGAGATCGGAGACCCAGTACTTC
abundance: NA
j_gene: TRBJ2-5
v_gene: TRBV5-1
d_gene: TRBD1

CDR3aa: CGVEPGLYGYTF
CDR3nt: TGCGGCGTTGAACCGGGCCTTTATGGCTACACCTTC
abundance: NA
j_gene: TRBJ1-2
v_gene: TRBV29-1
d_gene: NA

CDR3aa: CASKGQGVSEQYF
CDR3nt: TGTGCCAGTAAGGGACAGGGGGTGAGCGAGCAGTACTTC
abundance: NA
j_gene: TRBJ2-7
v_gene: TRBV19
d_gene: TRBD1

CDR3aa: CASSKIDVYGYTF
CDR3nt: TGTGCCAGCAGCAAGATAGACGTCTATGGCTACACCTTC
abundance: few
j_gene: TRBJ1-2
v_gene: TRBV21-1
d_gene: NA

CDR3aa: CASSLSGGAPVDTQYF
CDR3nt: TGTGCCAGCAGCCTTAGCGGGGGCGCTCCGGTAGATACGCAGTATTTT
abundance: many
j_gene: TRBJ2-3
v_gene: TRBV7-9
d_gene: TRBD2

CDR3aa: CSASAGAAETQYF
CDR3nt: TGCAGTGCTAGTGCAGGGGCCGCGGAGACCCAGTACTTC
abundance: NA
j_gene: TRBJ2-5
v_gene: TRBV20-1
d_gene: NA